This TCR beta chain was retrieved from a study of blood T cells in healthy people across ages (dated by TCRdb to the mid-2010s). Turning to the overall study: In model experiments, template switching captured about one uniquely barcoded TCR beta cDNA molecule for every two T cells. For two donors (one aged 18 to 29 and one aged 80 or older), the study analyzed two additional independent replicas of 1 million unique cDNA reads from the same blood draw. Donors of different ages were randomly distributed across sequencing lanes to avoid experimental bias. Age-related changes in TCR beta repertoire diversity were measured in the study by deep sequencing normalized with unique cDNA molecular identifiers. Donors were grouped into four age groups: young (average approximately 16 years), middle-aged (under 40), aged (around 60) and long-lived (over 80). Points the paper makes about the study in general: The percentage of naive T cells measured by flow cytometry correlated strongly with observed TCR beta diversity. Since profiling was done on bulk unsorted PBMCs, naive and antigen-experienced compartments could not be conclusively compared. Because donor CMV infection status was unknown, age-related changes in expanded clonotypes were potentially confounded. As age increased, observed TCR beta diversity per million T cells dropped in a roughly linear way, and a significant reduction was already evident by age around 41. The long-lived group showed more naive CD4+ T cells, fewer expanded clones and increased TCR diversity than the aged group, suggesting age selection. Estimates of total diversity from one million sequenced T cells were regarded as lower bounds and underestimates.

The library was generated by 5' RACE. TCRdb lists the instrument as Illumina HiSeq 2500. A second PCR of about 6 to 11 cycles was performed with a sample-barcoded 5' primer and a J-beta primer mix. A template-switch 5' adaptor carrying 12 random nucleotides introduced a unique molecular identifier onto each TCR beta cDNA molecule. At least 2.5 million CDR3-containing paired-end reads were obtained from each sample. First-strand cDNA was synthesized from all RNA with the Mint cDNA synthesis kit, primed by a TRBC-specific oligonucleotide. After uracil-DNA glycosylase treatment, a first 18-cycle PCR used universal primers M1SS and BC2_uni_R on all cDNA. Under the source paper's analysis protocol: Each sample was normalized by randomly selecting 1 million high-quality reads, each carrying a distinct molecular identifier. Reads sharing molecular identifiers were discarded rather than binned into consensus sequences. MiTCR, set to a Q25 quality threshold and the strictest error-elimination algorithm, was used for CDR3 identification, clonotype clustering and error correction. Lower-bound total TCR beta diversity was estimated with a nonparametric unseen species model using Euler transformation. Through fastp at Q25 and MiXCR, TCRdb rebuilt clones from the public reads, retaining in-frame beta chains. When rows share a CDR3 protein, they turn into one entry using the most common DNA and genes. Here the V and J calls rest on TCRdb's processing, not on the authors' analysis. This sample comprises approximately 1.5 million distinct CDR3 sequences, roughly 43% of them detected only once. Roughly 3.7% of the sample belongs to the ten largest clones.

Concerning this clonotype itself: No cognate antigen has been identified for it. Nothing much larger sits one base from this clone, and base qualities are not available.

V is clipped by 4 bases and J by 2 bases, and the sequence between their germline boundaries is 15 bases long. CDR1 LGHNA and CDR2 YSLEER are derived from the germline V gene. The CDR3 sequence holds 17 residues, the cysteine and phenylalanine included. Left in the record is the CDR3 DNA by itself, 51 bases read in frame from the first base. The donors were a few dozen Caucasian individuals from Russia, aged roughly 6 to 100 years, who were systemically healthy. Each donor gave about 10 milliliters of peripheral blood, drawn into EDTA-treated Vacutainer tubes. Ficoll-Paque density-gradient centrifugation was used to isolate PBMCs, with at least 6.5 million obtained per sample. Trizol reagent was used to extract total RNA from PBMCs, with at least 5.5 micrograms per sample. Naive CD45RAhigh/CD27high T cell percentages were measured by flow cytometry on a PBMC aliquot from every donor.

This receptor was obtained from a young woman in good health. The chain joins TRBV4-3 to TRBJ2-6, and possibly TRBD1, on 6 matching bases. The sample consisted of blood. The encoded CDR3 is CASSPRRTATGANVLTF. The base sequence is TGCGCCAGCAGCCCCCGCAGGACAGCGACTGGGGCCAACGTCCTGACTTTC.